Below are 15 T cell receptor beta chains sequenced from a single sample in a study of metastatic and nonmetastatic thyroid tumors. MiXCR was used by TCRdb to re-call the PCR reads. Among fewer than 15,000 clones listed, around a quarter were seen once. All patients were untreated before thyroid surgery. The material sequenced was tumor tissue. These receptors were taken from a female donor with papillary thyroid cancer or a benign thyroid nodule (not recorded which). Some clones in this sample may be carry-over from other donors' samples.

The chain couples TRBV20-1 to TRBJ1-3, with 11 bases fitting TRBD1. The CDR3 is made up of 16 amino acids. Germline lookup yields CDR1 DFQATT and CDR2 SNEGSKA (reference sequence). V shed 3 bases, J shed 0 bases, and the junction held 4 bases outside the gene matches. The chain's CDR3 is CSASDGTGGSGNTIYF. CDR3 DNA: TGCAGTGCTAGTGACGGGACAGGGGGCTCTGGAAACACCATATATTTT.

The rearrangement joins TRBV30 to TRBJ1-2; D is perhaps TRBD1 (5 bases). Germline V CDR1 and CDR2: GTSNPN, SVGIG (reference sequence). The CDR3 has 14 amino acids. Between the trimmed V and J ends, which lost 3 bases and 8 bases, there was a span of 19 bases. CDR3 nucleotide sequence: TGTGCCTGGAGCGAATCCGGGACTCATGGGGGCTACACCTTC. This translates into CAWSESGTHGGYTF.

This clone was found many times. The chain links TRBV3-1 to TRBJ1-2; D gene uncertain. The CDR3 runs 15 residues. CDR1 is LGHDT, CDR2 YNNKEL, per germline (reference sequence). V gave up 0 bases and J gave up 5 bases, with 13 bases separating them. The CDR3 DNA sequence: TGTGCCAGCAGCCAAGATCAGGCCCGAGTATATGGCTACACCTTC. Its translation is CASSQDQARVYGYTF.

This clone qualifies as medium-sized. The chain employs TRBV28 and TRBJ2-7, with D possibly matching TRBD1 (6 bases). From germline, CDR1 is MDHEN and CDR2 SYDVKM. This CDR3 contains 14 residues. Trimming pared 6 bases from V and 2 bases from J, leaving 14 bases between. The CDR3 reads CASSQGLRPYEQYF. CDR3 DNA: TGTGCCAGCAGCCAGGGGCTGCGCCCCTACGAGCAGTACTTC.

The gene calls are TRBV18 and TRBJ2-1; D perhaps matches TRBD1 (6 bases). The CDR3 runs 15 residues. The V gene lost 0 bases and the J gene lost 8 bases, with 14 bases spanning the gap. CDR1 is KGHSH and CDR2 is LQKENI in the germline V gene. This CDR3 reads CASSPPWTVLHEQFF. In nucleotides, the CDR3 is TGTGCCAGCTCACCACCGTGGACAGTGCTTCATGAGCAGTTCTTC.

The chain carries TRBV5-1 and TRBJ2-5; D is tentatively TRBD1 or TRBD2 (5 bases each). This CDR3 contains 12 residues. Germline-derived CDR1 and CDR2 are SGHRS and YFSETQ. Between the trimmed V and J ends, which lost 4 bases and 7 bases, there was a span of 11 bases. For the CDR3, the DNA is TGCGCCAGCAGCGATACTGGGGGGACCCAGTACTTC. It yields the protein CASSDTGGTQYF.

This clone is medium-sized in the sample. Other DNA variants within this sample encode the same CDR3. J is TRBJ1-2 and V is TRBV2; tentatively, D is TRBD1 (5 bases). V lost 5 bases and J lost 1, with 14 bases in between. The germline gives CDR1 SNHLY, CDR2 FYNNEI. CDR3 length: 15 residues. The CDR3 sequence is CASSPGTALNYGYTF. In nucleotides, the CDR3 is TGTGCCAGCAGTCCCGGGACGGCCCTTAACTATGGCTACACCTTC.

The table lists this clone with many counts. The rearrangement joins TRBV20-1 to TRBJ2-7; D is unresolved. CDR3 length: 14 amino acids. Germline V gene sequence: CDR1 DFQATT, CDR2 SNEGSKA (reference sequence). V lost 0 bases, J lost 6 bases, and 15 bases lay in between. The CDR3 nucleotides are TGCAGTGCTAGAGAAGGGTATTTAGATTTCGAGCAGTACTTC. Protein sequence: CSAREGYLDFEQYF.

This clone has only a few counts. This chain connects TRBV5-6 to TRBJ2-7; D gene uncertain. V lost 1 base, J lost 7 bases, and 12 bases lay in between. This CDR3 region has 13 residues. Germline loops: CDR1 SGHDT, CDR2 YYEEEE. The CDR3 DNA sequence: TGTGCCAGCAGCTTGTCGCCCCTCCGGGAGCAGTACTTC. Translated: CASSLSPLREQYF.

The chain links TRBV20-1 to TRBJ2-7; D may be TRBD2 (6 bases). This CDR3 contains 12 residues. Looked up from germline, CDR1 is DFQATT and CDR2 is SNEGSKA (reference sequence). The CDR3 here is CISSAGTGEQYF. The CDR3, as DNA: TGCATTTCTAGTGCGGGGACGGGCGAGCAGTACTTC.

V and J are TRBV20-1 and TRBJ1-3, with 8 bases fitting TRBD1. This CDR3 region has 17 residues. CDR1 and CDR2 from the germline V gene are DFQATT and SNEGSKA (reference sequence). J was trimmed by 0 bases and V by 0 bases; bases with no gene match: 7. CDR3 sequence: CSARDITGGVSGNTIYF. CDR3 nucleotide sequence: TGCAGTGCTAGAGATATAACAGGGGGAGTCTCTGGAAACACCATATATTTT.

This clone qualifies as medium-sized. V usage is TRBV12-3 or TRBV12-4 and J usage is TRBJ2-5, with 7 positions matching TRBD1. CDR3 length: 13 amino acids. J gave up 3 bases and V 5 bases, and 3 bases lay outside the gene matches. In nucleotides, the CDR3 is TGTGCCAGCAGTGCCGGGACAGAAGAGACCCAGTACTTC. Amino acids: CASSAGTEETQYF.

Comments on this clone: A read error may produce the germline difference seen at one junction end. J is TRBJ1-6 and V is TRBV6-1, with D unresolved. CDR1 and CDR2 from the germline V gene are MNHNS and SASEGT. The CDR3 contains 12 residues. CDR3 loop: CSSRPVHSPLHF. The CDR3 DNA reads as TGTTCCAGCAGGCCCGTCCATTCACCCCTCCACTTT.

This chain uses TRBV10-3 with TRBJ2-1; D could derive from TRBD1 or TRBD2 (6 bases each). Trimming pared 6 bases from V and 9 bases from J, leaving 24 bases between. Germline V gene data show CDR1 as ENHRY and CDR2 as SYGVKD. The CDR3 has 16 residues. The CDR3 sequence is CAISSTRGGPPGEQFF. In DNA form, the CDR3 reads TGTGCCATCAGCTCGACTAGAGGGGGACCCCCCGGTGAGCAGTTCTTC.

This clone was picked up a small number of times. This chain joins TRBV5-1 and TRBJ2-1, with 7 bases aligning to TRBD2. Germline assignment: CDR1 SGHRS and CDR2 YFSETQ. The CDR3 runs to 16 residues. J was trimmed by 6 bases and V by 0 bases; bases with no gene match: 9. The CDR3 loop is CASSLGTSAGGNEQFF. The CDR3 nucleotides are TGCGCCAGCAGCTTGGGAACTAGCGCGGGTGGCAATGAGCAGTTCTTC.